This T cell receptor (beta chain) was retrieved from a study of OX40 agonist ivuxolimab in advanced cancers. The sample holds one count of this clone. Measured with immunoSEQ multiplex PCR; TCRdb has only the in-frame clones, and not every one. The sample lists about 70,000 clones, 85% to 90% occurring once. J lost 3 bases, V lost 6 bases, and 4 bases had no gene match. CDR1 and CDR2 (germline): MDHEN, SYDVKM. This CDR3 has 14 amino acids. Sample: CD4+ or CD8+ T cells sorted from blood, taken in a trial of the OX40 agonist ivuxolimab. This receptor was identified in an adult with an advanced solid tumor such as melanoma, head and neck, liver or kidney cancer. The chain links TRBV28 to TRBJ2-3, with TRBD2 matching over 9 bases. The CDR3 nucleotides read TGTGCCAGCAGGGGACTAGCTCCGACAGATACGCAGTATTTT. It codes for CASRGLAPTDTQYF.